This T cell receptor (beta chain) appears in the sequencing data of a study of CD8 T cells in Susac syndrome (dated by TCRdb to the late 2010s). Regarding the study in general: The study used repertoire sequencing to test whether antigen drove CD8+ T cell activation and differentiation in Susac syndrome.

Study-level results and caveats: The number of individuals in the TCR sequencing and HLA analysis was acknowledged as relatively small.

The CDR3 measures 15 amino acids from cysteine to phenylalanine. Of all the DNA, just the CDR3 is kept, 45 bases in frame from base 1. From a lookup of the germline V gene, CDR1 and CDR2 are SGHAT and FQNNGV. For this chain, trimming is 6 bases at the V end and 3 bases at the J end, and the number of junction bases without a gene match is 5. In the case of this clonotype: This receptor's antigen is unknown. No base quality information exists; no much larger clone differs at one position.

Peripheral blood CD8+ and CD4+ T cells from healthy donors, Susac syndrome patients and multiple sclerosis patients were profiled by high-throughput TCR beta sequencing. The healthy donors served as controls matched for age and sex. Bulk CD8+ and CD4+ T cells were purified magnetically by negative isolation, whereas CD8+ TEMRA cells were enriched by FACS. Blood was collected in EDTA tubes and processed within 24 hours, with PBMCs isolated through density gradient centrifugation. PBMCs destined for TCR sequencing were cryopreserved in liquid nitrogen and later thawed in a 37 °C water bath. The sorted or isolated CD4+, CD8+ and CD8+ TEMRA cells reached a purity of at least 90%. RNA was extracted with the RNeasy kit and roughly 0.45 to 1 ug was reverse transcribed using random hexamers. The immunoSEQ multiplex PCR assay, which covers 54 Vbeta and 13 Jbeta segments, was used to amplify TCR beta CDR3 regions. PCR amplification bias was corrected by using a synthetic template baseline for primer optimization and computational correction. The study's processing was this. Reads were assigned to V, D and J genes according to IMGT and analyzed in immunoSEQ Analyzer, with only productive sequences retained. To calculate clonality, Shannon entropy was normalized by log2 of the number of productive unique sequences and then subtracted from one. For each patient and control, public and private clones were evaluated among the 100 most prevalent clones. A clone was defined as Susac-specific if it was absent from the healthy and MS cohorts, from around 960 published viral clones and from other ImmuneACCESS disease sequences. The public reads were run again by TCRdb, first through fastp at Q25 and then through MiXCR, and only productive beta chains were kept. Identical CDR3 proteins give one entry, which carries the most common genes and DNA. What appears here as the V and J calls and clone size reflects TCRdb's work, not the paper's. The table for this sample lists more than 150,000 distinct CDR3 sequences; around 90% of them were counted only once. 0.065% to 0.1% of the sample is in the top ten clones.

The sample was CD4+ T cells from PBMCs. This receptor was obtained from a human donor in good health. This receptor chain uses TRBV11-2 and TRBJ2-3; TRBD2 lines up with 11 middle nucleotides. The nucleotides are TGTGCCAGCAGTCTTAGCGGGGGGGCGACAGATACGCAGTATTTT. It translates to CASSLSGGATDTQYF.